The entry that follows covers one TCR beta chain sequence. The clone's antigen remains unknown. No much larger clone is present one base from it, and per-base qualities are unavailable. The CDR3 measures 14 amino acids from cysteine to phenylalanine. Just CDR3 DNA is preserved here, 42 bases in frame from base 1. V drops 3 bases and J drops 8 bases, leaving 14 bases in between. According to the germline V gene (reference sequence), CDR1 reads DFQATT and CDR2 reads SNEGSKA. These data belong to a study of CD8 T cells in Susac syndrome (dated by TCRdb to between 2019 and 2020). General notes on the study: Among the sequenced Susac syndrome patients, over five had clinically active disease and about 8 were in clinical remission. Susac syndrome patients were therapy-naive, on corticosteroids (some also receiving IVIg), or on IVIg alone at blood withdrawal. Repertoire sequencing was used to test whether CD8+ T cell activation and differentiation in Susac syndrome was antigen driven. General study outcomes and caveats: The number of individuals in the TCR sequencing and HLA analysis was recognized as being relatively small. In patients with Susac syndrome, the CD4+ T cell repertoire showed no detectable clonal expansion.

RNA was extracted using the RNeasy kit, and roughly 0.45 to 1 microgram was reverse transcribed with random hexamers. The immunoSEQ multiplex PCR assay, covering 54 Vbeta and 13 Jbeta segments, was used to amplify TCR beta CDR3 regions. Bias from PCR amplification was corrected by using a synthetic template baseline for primer optimization and for computational correction. Per the source publication's procedure: Only productive sequences were kept, with reads annotated to V, D and J genes according to IMGT and analyzed in immunoSEQ Analyzer. Clonality was computed as one minus Shannon entropy normalized by log2 of the number of productive unique sequences. For each patient and control, public and private clones were evaluated among the 100 most prevalent clones. A clone was defined as Susac-specific if it was absent from the healthy and MS cohorts, from 1052 published viral clones and from other ImmuneACCESS disease sequences. The public reads were reanalyzed by TCRdb: fastp trimming at Q25, MiXCR alignment, in-frame beta chains only. Rows merge per CDR3 protein into single entries with the most common DNA and genes. What appears here as the V and J calls and clone size reflects TCRdb's work, not the paper's. This sample has under 150,000 distinct CDR3 sequences in its table, and almost 96% of those were observed once. About 0.08% of the sample goes to the ten largest clones.

Peripheral blood CD8+ and CD4+ T cells from healthy donors, Susac syndrome patients and multiple sclerosis patients were profiled using high-throughput TCR beta sequencing. The Susac syndrome patients fulfilled recently defined diagnostic criteria for either definite or probable disease. Bulk CD8+ and CD4+ T cells were purified by magnetic negative isolation, whereas CD8+ TEMRA cells were enriched by FACS. Blood was collected in EDTA tubes and processed within 24 hours, with PBMCs isolated through density gradient centrifugation. PBMCs intended for TCR sequencing were frozen in liquid nitrogen and were later thawed in a 37 degrees C water bath. The sorted or isolated CD4+, CD8+ and CD8+ TEMRA cells reached a purity of at least 90%.

Source material: CD4+ T cells from PBMCs. This chain joins TRBV20-1 to TRBJ1-6, and perhaps TRBD1 as D gene, on 5 matching bases. This receptor was obtained from a human donor with Susac syndrome. The DNA sequence is as follows: TGCAGTGCTAGTCTGGGGCCGGTTGATTCACCCCTCCACTTT. Translated, this gives CSASLGPVDSPLHF.